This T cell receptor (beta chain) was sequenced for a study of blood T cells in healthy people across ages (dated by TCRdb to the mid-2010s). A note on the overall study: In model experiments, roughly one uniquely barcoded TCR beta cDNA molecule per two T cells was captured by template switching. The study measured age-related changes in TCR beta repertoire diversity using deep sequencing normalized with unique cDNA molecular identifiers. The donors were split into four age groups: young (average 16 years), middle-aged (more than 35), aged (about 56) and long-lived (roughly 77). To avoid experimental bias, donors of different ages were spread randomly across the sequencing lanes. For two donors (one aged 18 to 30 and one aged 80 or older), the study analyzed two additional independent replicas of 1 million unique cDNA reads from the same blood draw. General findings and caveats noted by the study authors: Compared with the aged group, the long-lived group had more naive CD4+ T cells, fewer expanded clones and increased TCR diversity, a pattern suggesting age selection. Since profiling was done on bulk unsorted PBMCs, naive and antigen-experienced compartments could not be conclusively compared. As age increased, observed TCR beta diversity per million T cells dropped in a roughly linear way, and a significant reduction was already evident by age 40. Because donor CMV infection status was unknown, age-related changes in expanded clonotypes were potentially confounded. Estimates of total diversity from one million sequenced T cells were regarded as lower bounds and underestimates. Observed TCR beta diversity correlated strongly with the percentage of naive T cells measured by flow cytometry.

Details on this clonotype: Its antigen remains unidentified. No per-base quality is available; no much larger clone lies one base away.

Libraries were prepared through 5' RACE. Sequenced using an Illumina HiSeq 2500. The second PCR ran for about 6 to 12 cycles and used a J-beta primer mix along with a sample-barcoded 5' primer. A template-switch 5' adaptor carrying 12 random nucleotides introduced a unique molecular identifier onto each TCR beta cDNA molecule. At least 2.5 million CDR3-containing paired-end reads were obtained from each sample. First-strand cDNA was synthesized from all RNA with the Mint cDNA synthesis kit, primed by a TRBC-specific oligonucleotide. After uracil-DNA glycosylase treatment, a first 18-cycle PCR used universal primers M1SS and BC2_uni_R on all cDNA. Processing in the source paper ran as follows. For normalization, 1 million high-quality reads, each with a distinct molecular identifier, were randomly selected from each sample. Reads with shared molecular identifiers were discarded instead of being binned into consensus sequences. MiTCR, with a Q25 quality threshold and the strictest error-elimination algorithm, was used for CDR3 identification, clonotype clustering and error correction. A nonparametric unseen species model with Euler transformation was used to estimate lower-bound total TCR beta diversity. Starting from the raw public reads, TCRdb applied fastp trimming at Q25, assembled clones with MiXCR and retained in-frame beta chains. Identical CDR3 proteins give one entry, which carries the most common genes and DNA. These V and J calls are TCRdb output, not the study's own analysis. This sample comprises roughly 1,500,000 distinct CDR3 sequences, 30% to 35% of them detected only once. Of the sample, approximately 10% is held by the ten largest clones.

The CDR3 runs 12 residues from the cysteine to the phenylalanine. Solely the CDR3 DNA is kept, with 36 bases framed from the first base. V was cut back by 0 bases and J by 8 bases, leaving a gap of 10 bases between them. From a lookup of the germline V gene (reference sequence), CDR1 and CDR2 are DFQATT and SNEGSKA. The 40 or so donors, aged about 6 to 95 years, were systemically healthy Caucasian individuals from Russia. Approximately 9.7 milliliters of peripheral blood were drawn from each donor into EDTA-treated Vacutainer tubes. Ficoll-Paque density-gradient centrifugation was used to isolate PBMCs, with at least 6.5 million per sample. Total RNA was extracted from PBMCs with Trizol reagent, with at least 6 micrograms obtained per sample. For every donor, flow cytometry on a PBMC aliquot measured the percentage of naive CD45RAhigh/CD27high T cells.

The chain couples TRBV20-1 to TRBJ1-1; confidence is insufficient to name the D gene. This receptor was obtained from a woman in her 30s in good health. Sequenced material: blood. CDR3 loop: CSARDHGREAFF. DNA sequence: TGCAGTGCTAGAGACCACGGGAGGGAAGCTTTCTTT.